What follows are 11 T cell receptor beta chains derived from one specimen sequenced in a study of T cells in Graves' hyperthyroidism and ophthalmopathy. Researchers amplified the TCR beta CDR3 regions from RNA transcripts. Using the HTBI primer set, a first-round RT-PCR was run on the TCR CDR3. TCRdb reprocessed the multiplex PCR reads via MiXCR and lists one record per CDR3 protein. The sample has fewer than 450,000 distinct CDR3 sequences, roughly 15% seen once. The material sequenced was blood. The receptors originated from a woman aged 60-75 years with Graves' ophthalmopathy.

This clonotype was counted ten times or more. This rearrangement joins TRBV20-1 to TRBJ2-1, with no clear D. Deletions cut 4 bases from V and 4 bases from J, with 5 bases between. CDR3 size: 11 residues. The germline V gene has CDR1 DFQATT and CDR2 SNEGSKA (reference sequence). The CDR3 here is CSAILYNEQFF. The DNA of the CDR3 is TGCAGTGCTATTCTTTACAATGAGCAGTTCTTC.

This clonotype was seen at least ten times. At one end, the junction sequence differs from germline, possibly due to a read error. CDR3 sequence: CRATGSGRTDTQYF. The CDR3 coding sequence is TGCAGGGCTACTGGTAGCGGGCGCACAGATACGCAGTATTTT. The chain joins TRBV20-1 to TRBJ2-3; 7 positions match TRBD2. The CDR3 sequence is 14 residues long. Per the germline V gene, CDR1 is DFQATT and CDR2 is SNEGSKA (reference sequence).

This clonotype was observed a single time. The chain carries TRBV18 and TRBJ1-3, with no clear D. Trimming shortened V by 0 bases and J by 1 base, and 10 bases separated the two germline ends. CDR3 length: 16 amino acids. The germline gives CDR1 KGHSH, CDR2 LQKENI. CDR3 sequence (DNA): TGTGCCAGCTCACCACCCCCGGCCCCTTCTGGAAACACCATATATTTT. This translates into CASSPPPAPSGNTIYF.

In this sample, this clonotype turned up a few times. The chain combines TRBV20-1 with TRBJ2-5; TRBD1 matches 8 bases. This CDR3 contains 13 residues. Germline V lookup: CDR1 DFQATT, CDR2 SNEGSKA (reference sequence). V lost 5 bases to trimming and J lost 2 bases; unmatched junction nucleotides: 4. The CDR3 protein is CSADRGRQETQYF. CDR3 in DNA: TGCAGTGCTGACAGGGGCCGACAAGAGACCCAGTACTTC.

V is TRBV27 and J is TRBJ2-7, with a weak D call TRBD2 (7 bases). The CDR3 loop spans 17 amino acids. Per the germline V gene, CDR1 is MNHEY and CDR2 is SMNVEV (reference sequence). V was trimmed by 3 bases and J by 3 bases, leaving 21 bases between them. CDR3 sequence: CASSLQAGGQTLYEQYF. CDR3 nucleotides: TGTGCCAGCAGTTTGCAGGCCGGGGGGCAAACACTCTACGAGCAGTACTTC.

The V call is TRBV12-3 or TRBV12-4, the J call TRBJ2-7, with 7 positions matching TRBD1. The V gene end was trimmed by 5 bases and the J gene end by 7 bases; junction bases not matched to a gene: 8. The CDR3 extends over 13 amino acids. The CDR3, as DNA: TGTGCCAGCAGTCCTCACAGGGGAACGGAGCAGTACTTC. It encodes CASSPHRGTEQYF.

The V call is TRBV5-1, the J call TRBJ2-7; D not certain. Per the germline V gene, CDR1 is SGHRS and CDR2 is YFSETQ. The CDR3 length is 14 residues. V shed 1 base and J shed 0 bases, with 8 bases lying between them. The CDR3 sequence: CASSLSSASYEQYF. The DNA of the CDR3 is TGCGCCAGCAGCTTGAGCAGCGCCTCCTACGAGCAGTACTTC.

The J gene is TRBJ2-1, the V gene TRBV7-2, with a weak D call TRBD1 (5 bases). Trimming left V 2 bases short and J 8 bases short, with 13 bases between. The germline V gene has CDR1 SGHTA and CDR2 FQGNSA. The CDR3 runs 14 residues. Written as DNA, the CDR3 is TGTGCCAGCAGCTTACAGGGTAGTCTCGATGAGCAGTTCTTC. Encoded protein: CASSLQGSLDEQFF.

This clonotype was detected many times. The J gene is TRBJ2-2, the V gene TRBV7-3; D could derive from TRBD1 or TRBD2 (5 bases each). Germline V gene lookup returns CDR1 SGHTA and CDR2 FQGTGA. The CDR3 totals 14 residues. Trimming shortened V by 6 bases and J by 5 bases, and 13 bases separated the two germline ends. CDR3 amino acids: CASSLGTRTGELFF. The CDR3 DNA follows: TGTGCCAGCAGTCTAGGGACCCGAACCGGGGAGCTGTTTTTT.

Note on this clonotype: At one boundary the junction diverges from the germline segment, which might be a read error. The chain couples TRBV10-3 to TRBJ2-1, with D tentatively TRBD2 (5 bases). The end of the DNA is better explained by TRBJ2-7, so the J call may be wrong. CDR1 and CDR2 from the germline V gene are ENHRY and SYGVKD. The CDR3 has 14 amino acids. The CDR3 loop reads CVISDTRSNNEQYF. The CDR3 bases are TGTGTCATCAGTGATACTAGGTCCAACAATGAGCAGTACTTC.

This clonotype was observed many times. The rearrangement uses TRBV6-1 and TRBJ1-2; 8 bases fit TRBD1. V was pared by 5 bases and J by 4 bases, with 9 bases of the junction left unmatched. The CDR3 loop spans 15 amino acids. Germline V lookup: CDR1 MNHNS, CDR2 SASEGT. The CDR3 nucleotides are TGTGCCAGCAGTTCCTACGGACAGGGCCCCTATGGCTACACCTTC. Protein sequence: CASSSYGQGPYGYTF.